The entry that follows covers one T cell receptor (beta chain) sequence. CDR1 is MRHNA and CDR2 is SNTAGT in the germline V gene. Trimming removed 5 bases from V and 0 bases from J, with 15 bases in between. This CDR3 is built from 16 residues. The sample is drawn from a study of Ad26.COV2.S vaccination and SARS-CoV-2 variants. About the study: Ad26.COV2.S given intramuscularly, once or twice 56 days apart.

TCRdb's copy holds only in-frame clones and misses some; the assay was immunoSEQ multiplex PCR. The table includes 300,000 to 350,000 clones, approximately 87% detected once. The treatment is: over 15 received Ad26.COV2.S at low or high dose, single or two shots; about five received placebo; per-sample allocation not given. At day 63 after the first vaccine or placebo injection, samples were drawn. Donation was by an adult aged 18-55 years who was in Boston. The TCR was taken from a person between 18 and 65 years old who received the Ad26.COV2.S COVID-19 vaccine or a placebo. The chain is built from TRBV6-4 and TRBJ2-3; a weak D match, TRBD2 (6 bases). Sequences were derived from peripheral blood, sampled in a trial of Ad26.COV2.S vaccine versus placebo. CDR3 residues: CASSLTLASSTDTQYF. The CDR3 DNA reads as TGTGCCAGCAGTCTGACTCTAGCGTCTAGCACAGATACGCAGTATTTT.